Below are 29 T cell receptor beta chains sequenced from a single sample in a study of cytomegalovirus exposure and HLA in healthy donors. The PCR was carried out with 60 Vbeta primers and 13 Jbeta primers. Profiled with immunoSEQ multiplex PCR; TCRdb holds only in-frame clones, not every one. The data hold around 210,000 clones, with around 77% observed a single time. The sequenced material came from PBMCs. The receptors come from a woman aged 30 to 39 in good health and CMV-seronegative.

The chain joins TRBV5-6 to TRBJ2-3, with D possibly being TRBD2 (6 bases). The CDR3 has 16 residues. Germline V gene lookup returns CDR1 SGHDT and CDR2 YYEEEE. V was cut by 5 bases and J by 4 bases, with 20 bases left in between. CDR3 loop: CASSRGGEELPDTQYF. The CDR3 nucleotides read TGTGCCAGCAGTAGGGGTGGGGAGGAACTGCCAGATACGCAGTATTTT.

This chain joins TRBV6-6 and TRBJ2-7; a possible D gene is TRBD2 (5 bases). CDR3 length equals 14 residues. Trimming took off 4 bases at V and 2 bases at J, with 12 bases between the two ends. CDR1 and CDR2 (germline): MNHNY, SVGAGI (reference sequence). The CDR3 sequence: CASSSGLLAYEQYF. The CDR3 DNA sequence: TGTGCCAGCAGTTCCGGACTCTTGGCCTACGAGCAGTACTTC.

V usage is TRBV6-5 and J usage is TRBJ1-6; TRBD1 agrees at 9 bases. Germline V lookup: CDR1 MNHEY, CDR2 SVGAGI. The junction had 2 bases not matched to a gene; V was cut back by 4 bases and J by 10 bases. The CDR3 extends over 13 amino acids. The CDR3 sequence is CASSSDRGSPLHF. In DNA form, the CDR3 reads TGTGCCAGCAGTTCAGACAGGGGGTCACCCCTCCACTTT.

The chain employs TRBV6-5 and TRBJ1-2; D is undetermined. The CDR3 is 13 residues long. CDR1 is MNHEY and CDR2 is SVGAGI in the germline V gene. Trimming took 0 bases from V and 5 from J, leaving 7 bases between them. Written as DNA, the CDR3 is TGTGCCAGCAGTTACTCGTCTGAGTATGGCTACACCTTC. As protein: CASSYSSEYGYTF.

The chain employs TRBV7-3 and TRBJ2-3, with D perhaps matching TRBD2 (7 bases). The V gene's germline CDR1 is SGHTA and CDR2 FQGTGA. The CDR3 length is 17 residues. V lost 4 bases and J lost 5, with 22 bases in between. Here the CDR3 reads CASSSRGRGPRGDTQYF. The DNA of the CDR3 is TGTGCCAGCAGCTCCCGGGGGCGGGGGCCTAGGGGAGATACGCAGTATTTT.

The chain couples TRBV5-1 to TRBJ2-1, with 7 bases that match TRBD2. The J segment lost 8 bases and the V segment lost 0 bases, leaving 8 bases of the junction unmatched. The CDR3 extends over 15 amino acids. Germline values: CDR1 SGHRS, CDR2 YFSETQ. The CDR3 sequence: CASSLEASGWDEQFF. In nucleotides, the CDR3 is TGCGCCAGCAGCTTGGAGGCTAGCGGATGGGATGAGCAGTTCTTC.

V gene TRBV5-8 combines with J gene TRBJ1-3; D gene ambiguous. The CDR3 loop spans 17 amino acids. V lost 4 bases and J lost 0, with 17 bases in between. Germline values: CDR1 SGHTS, CDR2 YDEGEE. CDR3 amino acids: CASSRGWAVSSGNTIYF. CDR3 nucleotide sequence: TGTGCCAGCAGCCGGGGATGGGCGGTCTCCTCTGGAAACACCATATATTTT.

There are a few counts of this clone. V gene TRBV5-1 combines with J gene TRBJ1-4; 7 nucleotides line up with TRBD1. Germline lookup yields CDR1 SGHRS and CDR2 YFSETQ. The CDR3 loop spans 14 amino acids. J gave up 7 bases and V 5 bases, and 8 bases lay outside the gene matches. The CDR3 nucleotides are TGCGCCAGCAGTTCCGGGACAGTCTCTGAAAAACTGTTTTTT. Protein product: CASSSGTVSEKLFF.

The chain carries TRBV5-4 and TRBJ1-5, with D possibly being TRBD1 (5 bases). V was cut by 1 base and J by 3 bases, with 8 bases left in between. CDR1 SGHNT and CDR2 YYREEE come from the germline V gene (reference sequence). CDR3 length equals 14 residues. CDR3 in amino acids: CASSLRGVNQPQHF. CDR3 DNA: TGTGCCAGCAGCTTGAGGGGTGTCAATCAGCCCCAGCATTTT.

The chain joins TRBV7-9 to TRBJ2-6; the D is unclear. The germline V gene has CDR1 SEHNR and CDR2 FQNEAQ (reference sequence). The CDR3 loop spans 15 amino acids. Trimming cost V 6 bases and J 0 bases, with 9 bases left between them. The DNA for the CDR3 is TGTGCCAGCAGGAATGTCGGCTCTGGGGCCAACGTCCTGACTTTC. Residues: CASRNVGSGANVLTF.

V is TRBV5-3 and J is TRBJ1-2; possible D gene TRBD1, 6 bases. Being an ORF, TRBV5-3 has a function that is uncertain. The CDR3 runs to 13 residues. Deletions cut 9 bases from V and 0 bases from J, with 12 bases between. Written as DNA, the CDR3 is TGTGCCAAGGACAGCCCGACTAACTATGGCTACACCTTC. Translating it yields CAKDSPTNYGYTF.

In this sample, this clone turned up a few times. Relative to the germline gene, one junction end is altered; a read error may explain this. The gene calls are TRBV6-5 and TRBJ1-2, with TRBD1 identical over 7 bases. The CDR3 runs to 13 residues. Germline V gene data show CDR1 as MNHEY and CDR2 as SVGAGI. The CDR3: CASRKGAGYGYPF. CDR3 sequence (DNA): TGTGCCAGCAGGAAGGGGGCGGGCTATGGCTACCCCTTC.

V and J are TRBV11-3 and TRBJ2-2; 7 nucleotides line up with TRBD1. V dropped 5 bases and J dropped 1; count of bases not matched to a gene: 13. This CDR3 has 18 amino acids. Germline CDR1 SGHNT, CDR2 YENEEA. The CDR3 region is CASSPRQGVSQNTGELFF. The CDR3 coding sequence is TGTGCCAGCAGCCCGAGACAGGGTGTCTCGCAGAACACCGGGGAGCTGTTTTTT.

The chain recombines TRBV6-1 with TRBJ2-3, with 9 nucleotides matching TRBD1. There are 14 residues in the CDR3. From germline, CDR1 is MNHNS and CDR2 SASEGT. V was clipped by 9 bases and J by 2 bases; unmatched bases: 6. The CDR3 DNA reads TGTGCCAGTTACCGGGACAGGGACACAGATACGCAGTATTTT. Protein sequence: CASYRDRDTDTQYF.

This clone was detected a few times. The chain recombines TRBV30 with TRBJ1-1, with TRBD1 as a possible D gene (5 bases). Germline assignment: CDR1 GTSNPN and CDR2 SVGIG (reference sequence). This CDR3 spans 14 amino acids. Trimming cost V 0 bases and J 5 bases, with 13 bases left between them. The CDR3: CAWSVRGLPTEAFF. The CDR3 DNA is TGTGCCTGGAGTGTACGGGGACTTCCGACTGAAGCTTTCTTT.

This clone appeared once. The chain joins TRBV19 to TRBJ1-1; perhaps TRBD1 as D (5 bases). Germline V gene sequence: CDR1 LNHDA, CDR2 SQIVND (reference sequence). V lost 1 base, J lost 7 bases, and 16 bases lay in between. There are 15 residues in the CDR3. The CDR3 spells CASSIVGDFLVEAFF. CDR3 sequence (DNA): TGTGCCAGTAGTATAGTTGGGGACTTTCTAGTTGAAGCTTTCTTT.

Points on this clone: The conserved phenylalanine or tryptophan is not found at the CDR3 terminus, so this likely reflects a read error. The chain recombines TRBV27 with TRBJ1-2, with TRBD1 matching 7 bases. CDR3 size: 16 residues. The J segment lost 3 bases and the V segment lost 5 bases, leaving 12 bases of the junction unmatched. Germline V gives CDR1 MNHEY, CDR2 SMNVEV (reference sequence). The CDR3: CASSTLKQGIDYGYTL. In DNA form, the CDR3 reads TGTGCCAGCAGTACTCTCAAACAGGGGATTGACTATGGCTACACCCTC.

The V gene is TRBV4-1, the J gene TRBJ2-3; TRBD2 might be the D (6 bases). Germline V lookup: CDR1 MGHRA, CDR2 YSYEKL. V lost 0 bases, J lost 1 base, and 11 bases lay in between. The CDR3 spans 16 residues. The CDR3 DNA reads as TGCGCCAGCAGCCAAGAAATTAGCGGACGCACAGATACGCAGTATTTT. Translation gives CASSQEISGRTDTQYF.

The V call is TRBV13, the J call TRBJ1-4; the match to TRBD1 covers 10 bases. This CDR3 comprises 15 residues. CDR1 and CDR2 (germline): PRHDT, FYEKMQ (reference sequence). Germline trimming cut 4 bases from V and 5 bases from J; bases unmatched to any gene: 4. The CDR3 coding sequence is TGTGCCAGCAGCTACGAGGGACAGGGGAATGAAAAACTGTTTTTT. This encodes CASSYEGQGNEKLFF.

This rearrangement joins TRBV11-2 to TRBJ1-2, with TRBD1 as a possible D gene (5 bases). CDR1 is SGHAT, CDR2 FQNNGV, per germline. The V gene lost 7 bases and the J gene lost 3 bases, with 15 bases spanning the gap. The CDR3 loop spans 14 amino acids. CDR3 DNA sequence: TGTGCCAGCATGTCCGTTCGGGGGTACTATGGCTACACCTTC. Protein sequence: CASMSVRGYYGYTF.

This clone has only a few counts. The chain has TRBV6-1 and TRBJ1-1; possibly TRBD1 for D (6 bases). Trimming stripped 2 bases from V and 3 bases from J, with 10 bases between. The CDR3 loop spans 14 amino acids. The germline CDR1 and CDR2 sequences are MNHNS and SASEGT. CDR3 in DNA: TGTGCCAGCAGTGAATCGGGACATTACACTGAAGCTTTCTTT. It codes for CASSESGHYTEAFF.

V gene TRBV15 combines with J gene TRBJ2-7; the match to TRBD2 covers 7 bases. Germline V gene data show CDR1 as LNHNV and CDR2 as YYDKDF (reference sequence). The CDR3 totals 15 residues. V lost 9 bases to trimming and J lost 0 bases; unmatched junction nucleotides: 11. The CDR3 reads CATLFRDYHSYEQYF. CDR3 DNA sequence: TGTGCCACGCTTTTCCGGGACTACCACTCCTACGAGCAGTACTTC.

The chain employs TRBV25-1 and TRBJ2-7; tentatively, D is TRBD2 (6 bases). The CDR3 is 15 residues long. The V and J ends lost 2 bases and 1 base respectively, with 12 bases between them. Per germline, CDR1 MGHDK and CDR2 SYGVNS. The CDR3 region is CASSEVRAGSYEQYF. The CDR3, as DNA: TGTGCCAGCAGTGAAGTTAGGGCGGGATCCTACGAGCAGTACTTC.

The chain joins TRBV27 to TRBJ2-1; no firm D call. In germline, CDR1 is MNHEY, CDR2 SMNVEV (reference sequence). The CDR3 spans 12 residues. Trimming left V 6 bases short and J 10 bases short, with 13 bases between. CDR3 nucleotide sequence: TGTGCCAGCAGCTCCCGATGGGCCGAGCAGTTCTTC. This translates into CASSSRWAEQFF.

This sequence joins TRBV29-1 and TRBJ2-3; 11 nucleotides align to TRBD2. V lost 7 bases, J lost 6 bases, and 9 bases stayed unmatched. The germline V gene encodes CDR1 SQVTM and CDR2 ANQGSEA. This CDR3 comprises 14 residues. The CDR3 here is CSERSGGEMDTQYF. CDR3 nucleotide sequence: TGCAGCGAACGTAGCGGGGGGGAAATGGATACGCAGTATTTT.

The genes are TRBV27 and TRBJ1-5, with D perhaps matching TRBD1 (6 bases). V lost 6 bases and J lost 2, with 14 bases in between. The CDR3 sequence is 15 residues long. Per germline, CDR1 MNHEY and CDR2 SMNVEV (reference sequence). CDR3 amino acids: CASSSRGARNQPQHF. DNA for the CDR3: TGTGCCAGCAGCAGCCGGGGGGCCCGCAATCAGCCCCAGCATTTT.

The count of this clone is one. V usage is TRBV18 and J usage is TRBJ1-3, with TRBD1 as a possible D gene (5 bases). CDR1 and CDR2 from the germline V gene are KGHSH and LQKENI. V was trimmed by 3 bases and J by 2 bases, leaving 11 bases between them. The CDR3 extends over 15 amino acids. DNA of the CDR3: TGTGCCAGCTCACCTCTGACAGCCCCTGGAAACACCATATATTTT. Translation: CASSPLTAPGNTIYF.

Note on this clone: The same CDR3 also results from other DNA sequences found in this sample. This sequence joins TRBV5-1 and TRBJ1-1, with D unresolved. CDR1 and CDR2 from the germline V gene are SGHRS and YFSETQ. Trimming took 0 bases from V and 1 from J, leaving 7 bases between them. The CDR3 contains 14 residues. CDR3 bases: TGCGCCAGCAGCTTGGTTACTGGGAACACTGAAGCTTTCTTT. Translated, it gives CASSLVTGNTEAFF.

This rearrangement joins TRBV7-9 to TRBJ2-3; 10 positions agree with TRBD1. CDR3 length: 19 residues. Germline assignment: CDR1 SEHNR and CDR2 FQNEAQ (reference sequence). Trimming took 1 base from V and 3 from J; bases not matched to a gene: 13. This CDR3 reads CASSLGANSWTGGTDTQYF. CDR3 coding DNA: TGTGCCAGCAGCTTAGGAGCGAATTCGTGGACAGGGGGGACAGATACGCAGTATTTT.